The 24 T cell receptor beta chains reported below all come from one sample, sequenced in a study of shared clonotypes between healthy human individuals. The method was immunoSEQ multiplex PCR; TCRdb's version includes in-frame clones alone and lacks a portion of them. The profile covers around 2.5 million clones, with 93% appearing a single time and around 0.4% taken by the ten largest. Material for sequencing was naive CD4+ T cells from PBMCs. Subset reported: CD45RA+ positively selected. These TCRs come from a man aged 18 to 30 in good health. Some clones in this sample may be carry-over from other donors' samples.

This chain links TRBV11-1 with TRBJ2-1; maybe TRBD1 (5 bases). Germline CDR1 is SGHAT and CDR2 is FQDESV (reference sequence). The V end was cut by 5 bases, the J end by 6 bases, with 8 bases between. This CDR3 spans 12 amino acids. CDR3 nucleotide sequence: TGTGCCAGCAGCCATGACAGCAATGAGCAGTTCTTC. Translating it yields CASSHDSNEQFF.

CDR3 bases: TGTGCCAGTCAAAGGACTAGCGGGGCCTACGAGCAGTACTTC. Amino acid sequence: CASQRTSGAYEQYF. J is TRBJ2-7 and V is TRBV6-6; 12 nucleotides align to TRBD2. Germline loops: CDR1 MNHNY, CDR2 SVGAGI (reference sequence). The CDR3 totals 14 residues. V dropped 9 bases and J dropped 2; count of bases not matched to a gene: 5.

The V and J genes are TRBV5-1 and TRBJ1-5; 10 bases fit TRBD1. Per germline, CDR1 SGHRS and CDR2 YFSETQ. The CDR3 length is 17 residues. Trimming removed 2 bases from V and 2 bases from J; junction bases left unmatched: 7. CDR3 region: CASSFLPGTGGNQPQHF. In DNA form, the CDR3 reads TGCGCCAGCAGCTTTTTACCCGGGACAGGGGGCAATCAGCCCCAGCATTTT. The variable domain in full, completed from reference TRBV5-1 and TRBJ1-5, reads KAGVTQTPRYLIKTRGQQVTLSCSPISGHRSVSWYQQTPGQGLQFLFEYFSETQRNKGNFPGRFSGRQFSNSRSEMNVSTLELGDSALYLCASSFLPGTGGNQPQHFGDGTRLSIL.

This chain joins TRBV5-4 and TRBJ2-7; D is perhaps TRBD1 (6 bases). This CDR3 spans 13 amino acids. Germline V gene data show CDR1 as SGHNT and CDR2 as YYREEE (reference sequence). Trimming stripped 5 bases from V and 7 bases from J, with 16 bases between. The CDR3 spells CASSSTGITEQYF. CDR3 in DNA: TGTGCCAGCAGTTCGACAGGAATAACGGAGCAGTACTTC.

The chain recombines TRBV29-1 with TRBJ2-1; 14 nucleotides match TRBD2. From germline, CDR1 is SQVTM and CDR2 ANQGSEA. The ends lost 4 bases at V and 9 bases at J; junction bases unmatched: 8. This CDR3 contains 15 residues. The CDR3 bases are TGCAGCGTTGTCGCGGGACTAGCGGGAGAGGGTGAGCAGTTCTTC. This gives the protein CSVVAGLAGEGEQFF.

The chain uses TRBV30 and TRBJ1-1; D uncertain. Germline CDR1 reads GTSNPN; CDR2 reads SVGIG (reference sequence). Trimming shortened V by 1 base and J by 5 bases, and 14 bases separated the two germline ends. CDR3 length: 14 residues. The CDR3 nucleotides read TGTGCCTGGAGTGCCGACTTGGAGAGGACTGAAGCTTTCTTT. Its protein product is CAWSADLERTEAFF.

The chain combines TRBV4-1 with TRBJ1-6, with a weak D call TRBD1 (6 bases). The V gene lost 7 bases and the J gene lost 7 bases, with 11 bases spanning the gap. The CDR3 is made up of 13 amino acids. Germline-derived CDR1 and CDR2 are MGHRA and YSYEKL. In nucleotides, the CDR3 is TGCGCCAGCACCAGGGGCAAAAATTCACCCCTCCACTTT. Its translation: CASTRGKNSPLHF.

The CDR3 reads CASTAGTSGNYEQYF. The CDR3 region has the DNA TGCGCCAGCACCGCCGGGACTAGCGGAAACTACGAGCAGTACTTC. The chain links TRBV10-2 to TRBJ2-7, with 11 bases aligning to TRBD2. With V trimmed by 7 bases and J by 3 bases, 8 bases remained unmatched. Germline V gives CDR1 WSHSY, CDR2 SAAADI. The CDR3 has 15 amino acids.

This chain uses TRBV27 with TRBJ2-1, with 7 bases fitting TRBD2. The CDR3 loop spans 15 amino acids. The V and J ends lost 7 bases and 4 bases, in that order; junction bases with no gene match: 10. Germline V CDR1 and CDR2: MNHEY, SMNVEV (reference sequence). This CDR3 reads CASTHQREGYNEQFF. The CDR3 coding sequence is TGTGCCAGCACCCACCAGCGGGAAGGATACAATGAGCAGTTCTTC.

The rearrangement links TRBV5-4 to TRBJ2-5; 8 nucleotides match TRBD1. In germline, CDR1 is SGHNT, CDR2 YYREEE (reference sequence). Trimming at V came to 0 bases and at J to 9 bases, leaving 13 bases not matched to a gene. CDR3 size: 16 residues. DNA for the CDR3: TGTGCCAGCAGCTTGGGGGGGACAGGCGTTGCTGAGTCCCAGTACTTC. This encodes CASSLGGTGVAESQYF.

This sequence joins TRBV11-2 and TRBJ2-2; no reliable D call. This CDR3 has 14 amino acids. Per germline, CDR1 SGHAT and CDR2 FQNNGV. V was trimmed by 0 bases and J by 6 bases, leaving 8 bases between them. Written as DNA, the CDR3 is TGTGCCAGCAGCTTAGATCTAACCTCCGGGGAGCTGTTTTTT. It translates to CASSLDLTSGELFF.

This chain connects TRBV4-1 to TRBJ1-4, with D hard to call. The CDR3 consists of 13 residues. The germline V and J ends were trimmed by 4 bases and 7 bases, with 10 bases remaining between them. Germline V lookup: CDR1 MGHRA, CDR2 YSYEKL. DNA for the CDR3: TGCGCCAGCAGCCCCTCATACGTTGAAAAACTGTTTTTT. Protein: CASSPSYVEKLFF.

The CDR3 coding sequence is TGTGCCAGCGGCAGGCGTGTACCTAGAGATACGCAGTATTTT. This codes for CASGRRVPRDTQYF. The V gene is TRBV6-6, the J gene TRBJ2-3, with D hard to call. Germline V gives CDR1 MNHNY, CDR2 SVGAGI (reference sequence). The CDR3 has 14 amino acids. V lost 8 bases and J lost 5, with 17 bases in between.

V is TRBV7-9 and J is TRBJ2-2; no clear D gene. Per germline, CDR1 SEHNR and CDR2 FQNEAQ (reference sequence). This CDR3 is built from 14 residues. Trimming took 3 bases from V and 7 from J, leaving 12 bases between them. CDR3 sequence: CASSFQGYVGELFF. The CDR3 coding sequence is TGTGCCAGCAGCTTTCAAGGGTACGTCGGGGAGCTGTTTTTT.

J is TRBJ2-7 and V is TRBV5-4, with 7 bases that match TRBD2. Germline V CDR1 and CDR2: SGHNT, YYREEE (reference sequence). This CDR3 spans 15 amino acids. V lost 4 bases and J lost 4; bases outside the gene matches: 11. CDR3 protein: CASSTRLQGGYEQYF. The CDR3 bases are TGTGCCAGCAGCACCCGGTTGCAGGGAGGGTACGAGCAGTACTTC.

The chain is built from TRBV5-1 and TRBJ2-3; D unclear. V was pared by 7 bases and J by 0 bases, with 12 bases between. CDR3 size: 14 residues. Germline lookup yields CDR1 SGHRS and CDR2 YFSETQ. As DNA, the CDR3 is TGCGCCAGCCACGGCGCTACTAGCACAGATACGCAGTATTTT. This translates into CASHGATSTDTQYF. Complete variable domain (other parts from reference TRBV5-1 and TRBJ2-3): KAGVTQTPRYLIKTRGQQVTLSCSPISGHRSVSWYQQTPGQGLQFLFEYFSETQRNKGNFPGRFSGRQFSNSRSEMNVSTLELGDSALYLCASHGATSTDTQYFGPGTRLTVL.

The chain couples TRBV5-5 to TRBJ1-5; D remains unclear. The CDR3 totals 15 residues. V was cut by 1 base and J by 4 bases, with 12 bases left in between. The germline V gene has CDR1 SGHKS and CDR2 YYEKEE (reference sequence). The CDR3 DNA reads TGTGCCAGCAGCTTGTCGGGCAGTCTGAATCAGCCCCAGCATTTT. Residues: CASSLSGSLNQPQHF.

The CDR3, as DNA: TGTGCCAGCAGGGGGACAGGGTTCAGCAATCAGCCCCAGCATTTT. It yields the protein CASRGTGFSNQPQHF. V is TRBV28 and J is TRBJ1-5; 9 bases map to TRBD1. The CDR3 covers 15 residues. V trimming: 6 bases; J trimming: 1 base; junction bases outside the gene matches: 4. The germline gives CDR1 MDHEN, CDR2 SYDVKM.

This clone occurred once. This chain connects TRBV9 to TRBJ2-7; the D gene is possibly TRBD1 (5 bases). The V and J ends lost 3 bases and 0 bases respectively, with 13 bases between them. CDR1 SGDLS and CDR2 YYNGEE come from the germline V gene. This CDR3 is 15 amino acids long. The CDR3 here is CASSATASTSYEQYF. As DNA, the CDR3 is TGTGCCAGCAGCGCGACAGCCAGCACCTCCTACGAGCAGTACTTC.

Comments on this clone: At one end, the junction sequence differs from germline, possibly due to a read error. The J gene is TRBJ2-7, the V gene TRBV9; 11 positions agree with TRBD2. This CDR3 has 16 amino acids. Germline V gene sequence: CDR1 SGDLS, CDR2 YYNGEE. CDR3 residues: CACSVGTSGSSYEQYF. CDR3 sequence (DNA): TGTGCCTGCAGCGTAGGGACTAGCGGCAGTTCCTACGAGCAGTACTTC. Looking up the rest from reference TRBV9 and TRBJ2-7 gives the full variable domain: DSGVTQTPKHLITATGQRVTLRCSPRSGDLSVYWYQQSLDQGLQFLIQYYNGEERAKGNILERFSAQQFPDLHSELNLSSLELGDSALYFCACSVGTSGSSYEQYFGPGTRLTVT.

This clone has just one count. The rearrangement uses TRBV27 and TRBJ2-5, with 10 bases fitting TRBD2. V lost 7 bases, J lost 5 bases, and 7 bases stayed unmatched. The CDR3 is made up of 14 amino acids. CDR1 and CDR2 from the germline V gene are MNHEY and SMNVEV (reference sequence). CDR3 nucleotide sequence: TGTGCCAGCAATCAAGCGGGAGGGCAGGAGACCCAGTACTTC. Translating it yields CASNQAGGQETQYF.

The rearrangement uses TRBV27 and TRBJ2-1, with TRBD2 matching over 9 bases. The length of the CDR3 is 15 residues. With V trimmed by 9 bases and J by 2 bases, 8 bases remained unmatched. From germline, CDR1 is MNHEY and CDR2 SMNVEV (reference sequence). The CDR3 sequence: CASTPGLAPYNEQFF. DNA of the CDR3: TGTGCCAGTACCCCGGGACTAGCTCCCTACAATGAGCAGTTCTTC.

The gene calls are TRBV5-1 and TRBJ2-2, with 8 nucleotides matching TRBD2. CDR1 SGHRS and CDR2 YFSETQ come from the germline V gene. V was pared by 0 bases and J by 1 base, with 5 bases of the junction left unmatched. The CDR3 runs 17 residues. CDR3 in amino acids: CASSLASTSVNTGELFF. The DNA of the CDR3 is TGCGCCAGCAGCTTGGCTTCGACTAGCGTGAACACCGGGGAGCTGTTTTTT.

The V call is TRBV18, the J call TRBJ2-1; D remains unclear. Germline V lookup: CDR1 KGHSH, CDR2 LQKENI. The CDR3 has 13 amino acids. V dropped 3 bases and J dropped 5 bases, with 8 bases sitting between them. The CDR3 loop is CASSPIRHNEQFF. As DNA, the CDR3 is TGTGCCAGCTCACCCATCCGACACAATGAGCAGTTCTTC. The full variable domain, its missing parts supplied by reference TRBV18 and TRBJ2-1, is NAGVMQNPRHLVRRRGQEARLRCSPMKGHSHVYWYRQLPEEGLKFMVYLQKENIIDESGMPKERFSAEFPKEGPSILRIQQVVRGDSAAYFCASSPIRHNEQFFGPGTRLTVL.